This T cell receptor (beta chain) was recovered during a study of blood T cell repertoires in COVID-19 (dated by TCRdb to about 2020). Notes on the research overall: Collaborator samples came from the United States, Italy and Spain and covered acute and convalescent phases of COVID-19. Subjects who had been exposed to COVID-19, were actively infected with it, or had recovered from it provided the deeply sampled blood TCRbeta repertoires that made up the dataset. The prospective study material was composed of cDNA or gDNA derived from T cells, B-cell-depleted T cells, or PBMCs. The samples were drawn from two sources: the first 160 participants of the ongoing ImmuneRACE study, and 1,000 to 1,500 subjects contributed by 6 global collaborators. Where available, HLA class I and class II types were taken from metadata supplied by the sample provider and were not determined by assay-based typing. The repertoires were released in a freely available public database meant as a resource for research on the immune response to SARS-CoV-2. Sample metadata almost always included a de-identified subject ID, COVID-19 status, age in years and sex.

The collaborating institutions used their own protocols to collect whole blood in K2EDTA tubes. For TCRbeta analysis, collaborator samples were shipped as frozen whole blood, as isolated PBMCs, or as DNA extracted from either sample type. To note about this clone: This receptor's antigen is unknown. No quality values exist for individual bases; no much larger clone is one base distant.

CDR1 and CDR2 are read off the germline V gene as MDHEN and SYDVKM. From cysteine to phenylalanine, the CDR3 is 14 amino acids long. Only the CDR3 portion is preserved as DNA: 42 bases, with reading frame beginning at the first base. Trimming takes 1 base from V and 7 bases from J, and the germline ends sit 8 bases apart. The immunoSEQ Assay, a bias-controlled multiplex PCR, was used to amplify TCRbeta CDR3 regions from genomic DNA. Turning to the authors' computational methods: The number of nucleated cells in each sample was estimated from the amplification of reference gene primers within the assay. Sequence reads were collapsed and filtered to measure the absolute abundance of every unique TCRbeta CDR3 rearrangement. For each sample, productive Simpson clonality was calculated as the square root of Simpson's diversity index over productive rearrangements. TCRdb carries this immuneACCESS record with in-frame sequences only. Its versions omit some clonotypes, under half of them owing to an unresolved V gene in the studies checked, with the rest unexplained. The V and J calls and clone size were taken over from that table, and D and trimming were inferred from the DNA. The sample contains roughly 53,000 clones, approximately 80% of them found a single time. The top ten hold about 2.4% of the sample.

Results and caveats for the whole study, not just this receptor: The amount of clinical and demographic metadata varied by source and participant and was provided uncurated.

The V gene is TRBV28 and the J gene is TRBJ1-6, with the D gene not confidently named. The receptor was derived from a man between 45 and 60 years old with acute or convalescent COVID-19. Sequencing input: peripheral blood. In nucleotides, the sequence is TGTGCCAGCAGTTTATCCCTACCGAATTCACCCCTCCACTTT. Translated, this gives CASSLSLPNSPLHF.